The 14 T cell receptor beta chains below were found in one sample sequenced in a study of blood T cell repertoires in COVID-19. TCRdb keeps only in-frame clones here, not all; method: immunoSEQ multiplex PCR. The sample gives around 300,000 clones, around 90% of which show up once; 6% to 6.5% is in the top ten. Sequencing input: PBMCs or T cells enriched from blood (not recorded which). These TCRs come from a woman aged 35 to 49 who had recovered from COVID-19.

V gene TRBV5-4 combines with J gene TRBJ2-2, with a weak D call TRBD1 (5 bases). This CDR3 comprises 15 residues. Germline CDR1 SGHNT, CDR2 YYREEE (reference sequence). Trimming removed 4 bases at V and 2 bases at J, with 12 bases between. The CDR3 nucleotides read TGTGCCAGCAGCCGGCAGGGCGAAAACACCGGGGAGCTGTTTTTT. As protein: CASSRQGENTGELFF.

This chain joins TRBV3-1 (or the pseudogene TRBV3-2) and TRBJ2-5; 7 nucleotides match TRBD1. J was trimmed by 5 bases and V by 3 bases; bases with no gene match: 6. The CDR3 runs to 14 residues. In germline, CDR1 is LGHDT, CDR2 YNNKEL (reference sequence). Here the CDR3 DNA reads TGTGCCAGCAGCCAGCAGGGGGTTGCGGAGACCCAGTACTTC. Residues: CASSQQGVAETQYF.

A remark on this clone: Additional DNA sequences in this sample encode the identical CDR3. The DNA for the CDR3 is TGTGCCAGCAGTTTGCGGGGAAACACTGAAGCTTTCTTT. The encoded protein is CASSLRGNTEAFF. The V call is TRBV28, the J call TRBJ1-1, with no clear D. Germline CDR1 reads MDHEN; CDR2 reads SYDVKM. The CDR3 has 13 amino acids. V was shortened by 3 bases and J by 2 bases, with 7 bases between the two germline ends.

This chain connects TRBV23-1 to TRBJ1-2, with TRBD1 as a possible D gene (5 bases). TRBV23-1 is recorded as an ORF, its role being uncertain. The V and J ends lost 4 bases and 8 bases respectively, with 23 bases between them. The CDR3 loop spans 16 amino acids. The chain's CDR3 is CASSLLPLGTVGGYTF. The CDR3 DNA reads as TGCGCCAGCAGTCTCCTGCCACTGGGGACTGTTGGGGGCTACACCTTC.

This chain connects TRBV6-5 to TRBJ2-3; possible D gene TRBD1, 5 bases. The CDR3 extends over 15 amino acids. Germline CDR1 reads MNHEY; CDR2 reads SVGAGI. V was cut by 2 bases and J by 3 bases, with 12 bases left in between. The CDR3 DNA reads TGTGCCAGCAGTTACAGGGGTACGTTAACAGATACGCAGTATTTT. Amino acids: CASSYRGTLTDTQYF.

The rearrangement links TRBV7-3 to TRBJ2-3; D is uncertain. Germline-derived CDR1 and CDR2 are SGHTA and FQGTGA. CDR3 length: 10 residues. Trimming took 2 bases from V and 10 from J, leaving 4 bases between them. The CDR3 coding sequence is TGTGCCAGCAGCTTACTCCCGCAGTATTTT. Translating it yields CASSLLPQYF.

The V gene is TRBV7-2, the J gene TRBJ2-1; 7 bases fit TRBD2. The CDR3 loop spans 18 amino acids. CDR1 SGHTA and CDR2 FQGNSA come from the germline V gene. J gave up 7 bases and V 5 bases, and 20 bases lay outside the gene matches. CDR3 region: CASSDLPPLAVGANEQFF. The CDR3 coding sequence is TGTGCCAGCAGCGACCTACCCCCGCTAGCGGTCGGAGCGAATGAGCAGTTCTTC.

The rearrangement links TRBV28 to TRBJ2-5, with no clear D. This CDR3 spans 13 amino acids. Germline V gene lookup returns CDR1 MDHEN and CDR2 SYDVKM. Trimming removed 3 bases at V and 1 base at J, with 6 bases between. The CDR3 nucleotides read TGTGCCAGCAGTTTCCCCTTCCAAGAGACCCAGTACTTC. The encoded protein is CASSFPFQETQYF.

The chain couples TRBV11-1 to TRBJ2-7; D is uncertain. Germline values: CDR1 SGHAT, CDR2 FQDESV (reference sequence). Trimming pared 8 bases from V and 7 bases from J, leaving 15 bases between. The CDR3 consists of 12 residues. The CDR3 coding sequence is TGTGCCAGCGCCGGGTCCTTCGGGGAGCAGTACTTC. It yields the protein CASAGSFGEQYF.

The rearrangement links TRBV19 to TRBJ1-3; D gene ambiguous. Germline values: CDR1 LNHDA, CDR2 SQIVND (reference sequence). The V gene lost 7 bases and the J gene lost 4 bases, with 17 bases spanning the gap. The CDR3 spans 15 residues. The CDR3 DNA is TGTGCCAGTACTCCCCGCACGGGTCCAGGAAACACCATATATTTT. Amino acid sequence: CASTPRTGPGNTIYF.

V gene TRBV5-1 combines with J gene TRBJ2-5; maybe TRBD1 (7 bases). Germline CDR1 reads SGHRS; CDR2 reads YFSETQ. Trimming took off 4 bases at V and 2 bases at J, with 12 bases between the two ends. This CDR3 has 14 amino acids. The CDR3 region is CASSPQGGQETQYF. CDR3 nucleotides: TGCGCCAGCAGCCCCCAGGGGGGTCAAGAGACCCAGTACTTC.

The rearrangement uses TRBV27 and TRBJ1-2; 9 positions agree with TRBD1. The CDR3 totals 15 residues. Unmatched junction bases numbered 12, after V lost 5 bases and J lost 8 bases. CDR1 is MNHEY, CDR2 SMNVEV, per germline (reference sequence). The CDR3 loop reads CASSRSPGTGFGYTF. As DNA, the CDR3 is TGTGCCAGCAGTAGGTCCCCGGGGACAGGGTTCGGCTACACCTTC.

The rearrangement joins TRBV2 to TRBJ2-5; D is unresolved. Germline V gene sequence: CDR1 SNHLY, CDR2 FYNNEI. The CDR3 extends over 11 amino acids. V lost 2 bases, J lost 8 bases, and 6 bases lay in between. This chain's CDR3 is CASSESTTQYF. Here the CDR3 DNA reads TGTGCCAGCAGTGAAAGTACTACCCAGTACTTC.

Turning to this clone: Additional DNA sequences in this sample encode the identical CDR3. The chain combines TRBV7-2 with TRBJ2-5; D gene unclear. Trimming pared 1 base from V and 5 bases from J, leaving 8 bases between. The CDR3 covers 13 residues. The germline V gene has CDR1 SGHTA and CDR2 FQGNSA. The CDR3 coding sequence is TGTGCCAGCAGCTTAGGTGGCAGGGAGACCCAGTACTTC. It is translated as CASSLGGRETQYF.